The T cell receptor beta chain under discussion was sequenced for a study of breast tumors, draining lymph nodes, adjacent tissues. TCRdb recomputed calls from the multiplex PCR reads with MiXCR, one row per CDR3 protein. The sample includes 70,000 to 85,000 distinct CDR3 sequences, 15% to 20% of them seen just once. Study-level findings and limits: Tumors had less TCR diversity than lymph nodes, more than nontumor tissue. The data were judged consistent with most tumor T cells coming from lymph node and expanding in tumor. Luminal-like breast cancer showed significantly higher tumor–nontumor repertoire similarity than basal-like.

Germline CDR1 reads SGDLS; CDR2 reads YYNGEE. The V and J ends lost 0 bases and 7 bases respectively, with 11 bases between them. The CDR3 runs to 15 residues. This clonotype has a count of ten or more. Antigen specificity is unknown. Samples came from axillary lymph nodes draining the breast cancer. This chain uses TRBV9 with TRBJ1-6; no definite D call. The receptor was derived from a female donor with breast cancer. Some clones in this sample may be carry-over from other donors' samples. Sequenced input: axillary lymph node tissue. CDR3 amino acids: CASSVDGGWNSPLHF. The DNA for the CDR3 is TGTGCCAGCAGCGTAGATGGAGGGTGGAATTCACCCCTCCACTTT.